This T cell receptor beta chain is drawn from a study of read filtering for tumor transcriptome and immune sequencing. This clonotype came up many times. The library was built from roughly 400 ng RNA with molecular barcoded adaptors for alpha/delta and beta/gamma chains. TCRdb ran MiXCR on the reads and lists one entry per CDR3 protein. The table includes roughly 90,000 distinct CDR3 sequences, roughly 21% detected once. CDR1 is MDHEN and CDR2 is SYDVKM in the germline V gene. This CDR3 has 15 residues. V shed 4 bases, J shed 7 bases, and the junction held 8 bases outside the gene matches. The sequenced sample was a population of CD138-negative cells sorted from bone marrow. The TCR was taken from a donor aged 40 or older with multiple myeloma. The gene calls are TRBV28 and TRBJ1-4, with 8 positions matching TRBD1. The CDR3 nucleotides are TGTGCCAGCAGTTCCTCAGGGGGCGCTCGTGAAAAACTGTTTTTT. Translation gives CASSSSGGAREKLFF.